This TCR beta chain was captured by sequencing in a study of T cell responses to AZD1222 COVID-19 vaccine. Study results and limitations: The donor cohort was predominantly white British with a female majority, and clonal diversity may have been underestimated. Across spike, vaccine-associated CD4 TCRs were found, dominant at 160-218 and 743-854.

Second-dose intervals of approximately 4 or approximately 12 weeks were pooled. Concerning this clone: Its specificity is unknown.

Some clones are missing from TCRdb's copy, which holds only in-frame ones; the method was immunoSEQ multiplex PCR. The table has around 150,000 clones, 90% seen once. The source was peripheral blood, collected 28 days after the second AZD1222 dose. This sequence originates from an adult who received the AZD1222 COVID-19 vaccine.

The CDR3 here is CASSLDRVRGDTQYF. CDR3 in DNA: TGTGCCAGCAGCTTAGATAGGGTTAGAGGAGATACGCAGTATTTT. This rearrangement joins TRBV7-2 to TRBJ2-3; the D is unclear. The V end was cut by 1 base, the J end by 5 bases, with 13 bases between. The CDR3 spans 15 residues. Germline V CDR1 and CDR2: SGHTA, FQGNSA.